The T cell receptor beta chain under discussion was sequenced for a study of T-cell memory formation after mild COVID-19. CDR1 and CDR2 (germline): SNHLY, FYNNEI. The CDR3 is made up of 13 amino acids. V was shortened by 9 bases and J by 3 bases, with 14 bases between the two germline ends. TCRdb re-called the 5' RACE reads with MiXCR, one entry per CDR3 protein. The table lists 200,000 to 250,000 distinct CDR3 sequences, approximately 10% of them singletons. Sequenced sample: PBMCs or a T cell subset sorted from them (not recorded which). The clonotype originates from a young man who had mild COVID-19 (a few samples of this study predate the infection). Cell type and time point are not known. The V and J genes are TRBV2 and TRBJ1-1; the D gene is possibly TRBD1 (6 bases). The CDR3 DNA reads TGTGCCAGTAGTACAGGGCTTGACACTGAAGCTTTCTTT. It encodes CASSTGLDTEAFF.